This entry lists 31 T cell receptor beta chains sequenced from one sample in a study of blood T cell repertoires in COVID-19. The repertoire was sequenced with immunoSEQ multiplex PCR; TCRdb's copy has only in-frame clones and lacks some. The sample records about 260,000 clones, around 87% being singletons. Sequenced input: peripheral blood. The receptors originated from a woman aged 50 to 60 with acute or convalescent COVID-19.

The rearrangement uses TRBV19 and TRBJ1-2; 7 nucleotides align to TRBD1. This CDR3 is built from 18 residues. Germline V gives CDR1 LNHDA, CDR2 SQIVND (reference sequence). V shed 2 bases, J shed 5 bases, and the junction held 17 bases outside the gene matches. The DNA for the CDR3 is TGTGCCAGTAGTATATTTCATGGGAGACAGGGCATAAGATATGGCTACACCTTC. Translated, it gives CASSIFHGRQGIRYGYTF.

The CDR3 protein is CATSDPDTPHEQFF. Written as DNA, the CDR3 is TGTGCCACCAGTGATCCAGACACCCCACATGAGCAGTTCTTC. The genes are TRBV24-1 and TRBJ2-1; D uncertain. V was cut by 3 bases and J by 8 bases, with 13 bases left in between. CDR3 length: 14 amino acids. The germline CDR1 and CDR2 sequences are KGHDR and SFDVKD.

The rearrangement joins TRBV14 to TRBJ1-3; TRBD1 might be the D (5 bases). The V gene's germline CDR1 is SGHDN and CDR2 FVKESK. V lost 0 bases, J lost 0 bases, and 12 bases lay in between. The CDR3 extends over 17 amino acids. In nucleotides, the CDR3 is TGTGCCAGCAGCCAAGAAACAGGCCCGAGCTCTGGAAACACCATATATTTT. Residues: CASSQETGPSSGNTIYF.

V is TRBV30 and J is TRBJ1-4; D ambiguous. The CDR3 runs to 14 residues. With 4 bases removed from V and 9 bases from J, the gap between germline ends came to 18 bases. In germline, CDR1 is GTSNPN, CDR2 SVGIG (reference sequence). The CDR3 loop reads CAWNRARSRQKLFF. In nucleotides, the CDR3 is TGTGCCTGGAACAGAGCTCGATCCCGGCAAAAACTGTTTTTT.

CDR3 in DNA: TGTGCCATCAGTGAGCAGACAGGAACGGCTAACTATGGCTACACCTTC. Translation gives CAISEQTGTANYGYTF. J is TRBJ1-2 and V is TRBV10-3; D is possibly TRBD1 (6 bases). The V gene lost 2 bases and the J gene lost 0 bases, with 13 bases spanning the gap. Per germline, CDR1 ENHRY and CDR2 SYGVKD. This CDR3 has 16 amino acids.

This sequence joins TRBV7-3 and TRBJ1-1, with D unresolved. Germline assignment: CDR1 SGHTA and CDR2 FQGTGA. V dropped 2 bases and J dropped 3 bases, with 7 bases sitting between them. The length of the CDR3 is 13 residues. For the CDR3, the DNA is TGTGCCAGCAGCTTACCTCCGTACACTGAAGCTTTCTTT. Encoded protein: CASSLPPYTEAFF.

This chain uses TRBV19 with TRBJ2-1; 9 positions match TRBD1. This CDR3 contains 16 residues. CDR1 is LNHDA and CDR2 is SQIVND in the germline V gene (reference sequence). The trim removed 6 bases at V and 4 bases at J, leaving 10 bases unmatched. CDR3 sequence reads: CASSTWTGVWYNEQFF. CDR3 in DNA: TGTGCCAGTAGCACATGGACAGGGGTTTGGTACAATGAGCAGTTCTTC.

V usage is TRBV7-9 and J usage is TRBJ1-2; no reliable D call. The CDR3 extends over 15 amino acids. Trimming removed 5 bases at V and 8 bases at J, with 21 bases between. Germline V gene lookup returns CDR1 SEHNR and CDR2 FQNEAQ (reference sequence). In nucleotides, the CDR3 is TGTGCCAGCAGCCCCCCCGGTGCGCGTGTTTGGGGCTACACCTTC. Amino acid sequence: CASSPPGARVWGYTF. Based on the CDR3 plus reference TRBV7-9 and TRBJ1-2, the full variable domain is DTGVSQNPRHKITKRGQNVTFRCDPISEHNRLYWYRQTLGQGPEFLTYFQNEAQLEKSRLLSDRFSAERPKGSFSTLEIQRTEQGDSAMYLCASSPPGARVWGYTFGSGTRLTVV.

The CDR3 nucleotides read TGTGCCAGCAGCTTAGTGGGACAGGGGTACAATGAGCAGTTCTTC. Its protein product is CASSLVGQGYNEQFF. V and J are TRBV7-9 and TRBJ2-1; TRBD1 matches 10 bases. CDR1 is SEHNR, CDR2 FQNEAQ, per germline (reference sequence). CDR3 length equals 15 residues. V shed 1 base, J shed 4 bases, and the junction held 1 base outside the gene matches. Full variable domain (rest looked up from reference TRBV7-9 and TRBJ2-1): DTGVSQNPRHKITKRGQNVTFRCDPISEHNRLYWYRQTLGQGPEFLTYFQNEAQLEKSRLLSDRFSAERPKGSFSTLEIQRTEQGDSAMYLCASSLVGQGYNEQFFGPGTRLTVL.

V usage is TRBV18 and J usage is TRBJ2-7; D is uncertain. Trimming left V 2 bases short and J 3 bases short, with 8 bases between. The CDR3 is 13 amino acids. Germline V gives CDR1 KGHSH, CDR2 LQKENI. The CDR3 bases are TGTGCCAGCTCACCAGCCCTCGGCTACGAGCAGTACTTC. It is translated as CASSPALGYEQYF.

This clone is a singleton in its sample. This chain's CDR3 is CASSLIGPLGAGASPLHF. CDR3 nucleotide sequence: TGTGCCAGCAGTTTAATAGGCCCCCTAGGAGCTGGGGCTTCACCCCTCCACTTT. The chain joins TRBV28 to TRBJ1-6; perhaps TRBD1 as D (5 bases). This CDR3 contains 18 residues. V lost 2 bases and J lost 9, with 23 bases in between. Looked up from germline, CDR1 is MDHEN and CDR2 is SYDVKM.

V is TRBV15 and J is TRBJ2-7; D remains ambiguous. Germline V CDR1 and CDR2: LNHNV, YYDKDF (reference sequence). Trimming took 3 bases from V and 3 from J, leaving 15 bases between them. CDR3 length: 15 residues. CDR3 in DNA: TGTGCCACCAGCAGGGAATTGGGCCAGCTCTACGAGCAGTACTTC. Translating gives CATSRELGQLYEQYF.

The rearrangement uses TRBV9 and TRBJ1-3, with 9 bases aligning to TRBD1. Germline lookup yields CDR1 SGDLS and CDR2 YYNGEE. The V segment lost 3 bases and the J segment 0 bases; nucleotides outside the gene matches: 7. The CDR3 extends over 17 amino acids. CDR3 DNA sequence: TGTGCCAGCAGCGCTCGACAGGGGGGAATCTCTGGAAACACCATATATTTT. Protein product: CASSARQGGISGNTIYF.

The V and J genes are TRBV7-2 and TRBJ2-7; TRBD2 agrees at 12 bases. V lost 5 bases, J lost 7 bases, and 9 bases stayed unmatched. The CDR3 totals 15 residues. Germline CDR1 SGHTA, CDR2 FQGNSA. The DNA for the CDR3 is TGTGCCAGCAGCCCCCAGACTAGCGGGAGTGCGGAGCAGTACTTC. Protein: CASSPQTSGSAEQYF.

CDR3 in DNA: TGTGCCACCAGTGATTTAGGGGCTACAGGTGGCAATGAGCAGTTCTTC. Encoded protein: CATSDLGATGGNEQFF. The rearrangement links TRBV24-1 to TRBJ2-1, with D possibly being TRBD1 (5 bases). The CDR3 sequence is 16 residues long. Between the trimmed V and J ends, which lost 1 base and 6 bases, there was a span of 15 bases. Germline lookup yields CDR1 KGHDR and CDR2 SFDVKD.

The chain carries TRBV7-3 and TRBJ2-1; D may be TRBD2 (5 bases). V lost 0 bases and J lost 2, with 8 bases in between. CDR1 is SGHTA and CDR2 is FQGTGA in the germline V gene. This CDR3 is 15 amino acids long. The CDR3 sequence: CASSLTSEAYNEQFF. The CDR3 DNA is TGTGCCAGCAGCTTAACTAGCGAGGCCTACAATGAGCAGTTCTTC. Full variable domain (rest looked up from reference TRBV7-3 and TRBJ2-1): GAGVSQTPSNKVTEKGKYVELRCDPISGHTALYWYRQSLGQGPEFLIYFQGTGAADDSGLPNDRFFAVRPEGSVSTLKIQRTERGDSAVYLCASSLTSEAYNEQFFGPGTRLTVL.

The CDR3, as DNA: TGTGCCACCAGTGATCCGGGACAGGGGGTATACAATGAGCAGTTCTTC. Translated: CATSDPGQGVYNEQFF. The J gene is TRBJ2-1, the V gene TRBV24-1, with 11 nucleotides matching TRBD1. Germline trimming cut 3 bases from V and 4 bases from J; bases unmatched to any gene: 4. Germline V lookup: CDR1 KGHDR, CDR2 SFDVKD. The CDR3 is 16 amino acids.

This clone was observed a single time. The chain carries TRBV7-3 and TRBJ2-5; TRBD2 is a possible D gene (5 bases). Per germline, CDR1 SGHTA and CDR2 FQGTGA. There are 13 residues in the CDR3. The V end was cut by 6 bases, the J end by 5 bases, with 13 bases between. DNA of the CDR3: TGTGCCAGCAGTTTCACTAGTTTGGAGACCCAGTACTTC. Translated: CASSFTSLETQYF.

J is TRBJ1-6 and V is TRBV6-2 or TRBV6-3, with TRBD1 identical over 7 bases. Germline V lookup: CDR1 MNHEY, CDR2 SVGEGT. V trimming: 1 base; J trimming: 6 bases; junction bases outside the gene matches: 12. The CDR3 has 18 residues. As DNA, the CDR3 is TGTGCCAGCAGTTACTACCCCGTCCGGGACAGCCGTAATTCACCCCTCCACTTT. It codes for CASSYYPVRDSRNSPLHF.

The chain recombines TRBV4-2 with TRBJ1-2, with unresolved D. Trimming took 0 bases from V and 3 from J, leaving 11 bases between them. CDR3 length: 15 amino acids. CDR1 is LGHNA and CDR2 is YNFKEQ in the germline V gene. The CDR3 region is CASSQDTDPHYGYTF. CDR3 nucleotide sequence: TGTGCCAGCAGCCAAGATACAGATCCTCACTATGGCTACACCTTC.

The chain uses TRBV15 and TRBJ1-1; unclear D gene. The CDR3 contains 13 residues. Trimming pared 5 bases from V and 0 bases from J, leaving 7 bases between. Germline loops: CDR1 LNHNV, CDR2 YYDKDF (reference sequence). The DNA of the CDR3 is TGTGCCACCAGCCCTCAGGTGAACACTGAAGCTTTCTTT. Protein: CATSPQVNTEAFF. Based on the CDR3 plus reference TRBV15 and TRBJ1-1, the full variable domain is DAMVIQNPRYQVTQFGKPVTLSCSQTLNHNVMYWYQQKSSQAPKLLFHYYDKDFNNEADTPDNFQSRRPNTSFCFLDIRSPGLGDTAMYLCATSPQVNTEAFFGQGTRLTVV.

The DNA of the CDR3 is TGTGCCAGCAGCGTAGATGCCCTGAGTTCGGGGAGGGCAGATACGCAGTATTTT. It codes for CASSVDALSSGRADTQYF. The chain employs TRBV9 and TRBJ2-3; the match to TRBD2 covers 7 bases. Germline CDR1 is SGDLS and CDR2 is YYNGEE. This CDR3 region has 18 residues. The junction had 14 bases not matched to a gene; V was cut back by 0 bases and J by 4 bases.

The rearrangement links TRBV27 to TRBJ2-7, with D unclear. Trimming took off 6 bases at V and 3 bases at J, with 12 bases between the two ends. The CDR3 covers 13 residues. Germline V lookup: CDR1 MNHEY, CDR2 SMNVEV (reference sequence). The CDR3 coding sequence is TGTGCCAGCAGCCTTCGTAGTGGCTACGAGCAGTACTTC. Residues: CASSLRSGYEQYF.

The chain is built from TRBV24-1 and TRBJ2-5; TRBD2 matches 7 bases. Trimming removed 3 bases from V and 5 bases from J; junction bases left unmatched: 8. CDR3 size: 15 residues. Germline V lookup: CDR1 KGHDR, CDR2 SFDVKD. The CDR3 nucleotides read TGTGCCACCAGTGATCCCCTGGGGGGAGGGGAGACCCAGTACTTC. It specifies CATSDPLGGGETQYF.

This chain links TRBV7-7 with TRBJ2-3; D ambiguous. The CDR3 consists of 13 residues. V lost 3 bases to trimming and J lost 0 bases, with 4 bases between them. The germline V gene has CDR1 SSHAT and CDR2 FNYEAQ (reference sequence). CDR3 region: CASSFLSTDTQYF. The DNA for the CDR3 is TGTGCCAGCAGCTTCCTTAGCACAGATACGCAGTATTTT.

The genes are TRBV28 and TRBJ2-3, with TRBD1 identical over 9 bases. The V and J ends lost 4 bases and 2 bases, in that order; junction bases with no gene match: 13. The CDR3 is made up of 18 amino acids. Looked up from germline, CDR1 is MDHEN and CDR2 is SYDVKM. The CDR3 loop reads CASSSLGTGTGSTDTQYF. The CDR3 nucleotides read TGTGCCAGCAGTTCCCTTGGCACCGGGACAGGGTCCACAGATACGCAGTATTTT.

V gene TRBV30 combines with J gene TRBJ1-5; a possible D gene is TRBD1 (6 bases). Trimming stripped 0 bases from V and 9 bases from J, with 15 bases between. CDR1 and CDR2 (germline): GTSNPN, SVGIG (reference sequence). This CDR3 is built from 14 residues. DNA for the CDR3: TGTGCCTGGAGTGTACTGGGGGGGGCCGGGCCCCAGCATTTT. Translating it yields CAWSVLGGAGPQHF.

CDR3 bases: TGCGCCAGCAGCCGGCGGGTGACCGGCGGGGATGAGCAGTTCTTC. Its translation: CASSRRVTGGDEQFF. The chain combines TRBV4-3 with TRBJ2-1, with D maybe TRBD2 (6 bases). The CDR3 totals 15 residues. Germline CDR1 is LGHNA and CDR2 is YSLEER. V was cut by 4 bases and J by 8 bases, with 18 bases left in between.

The chain couples TRBV19 to TRBJ1-2, with TRBD1 identical over 7 bases. V gave up 7 bases and J gave up 2 bases; unmatched junction bases: 10. Germline lookup yields CDR1 LNHDA and CDR2 SQIVND (reference sequence). This CDR3 contains 15 residues. As DNA, the CDR3 is TGTGCCAGTACTTTCAGGGGGAAGGCGAACTATGGCTACACCTTC. Amino acid sequence: CASTFRGKANYGYTF.

The V gene is TRBV28, the J gene TRBJ1-5; TRBD1 aligns across 7 bases. Losses at the gene ends were 7 bases for V and 6 bases for J; bases not matched to a gene: 12. This CDR3 is built from 15 residues. The germline CDR1 and CDR2 sequences are MDHEN and SYDVKM. In nucleotides, the CDR3 is TGTGCCAGCAAATTAAGGGGGCTGCGGGCTCAGCCCCAGCATTTT. Amino acid sequence: CASKLRGLRAQPQHF.

The V gene is TRBV9, the J gene TRBJ2-3; no firm D call. This CDR3 is 15 amino acids long. Germline V gene data show CDR1 as SGDLS and CDR2 as YYNGEE. V was clipped by 0 bases and J by 6 bases, with 14 bases between them. CDR3 nucleotides: TGTGCCAGCAGCGTAGATCCGTTTCCGCGCGATACGCAGTATTTT. It yields the protein CASSVDPFPRDTQYF.